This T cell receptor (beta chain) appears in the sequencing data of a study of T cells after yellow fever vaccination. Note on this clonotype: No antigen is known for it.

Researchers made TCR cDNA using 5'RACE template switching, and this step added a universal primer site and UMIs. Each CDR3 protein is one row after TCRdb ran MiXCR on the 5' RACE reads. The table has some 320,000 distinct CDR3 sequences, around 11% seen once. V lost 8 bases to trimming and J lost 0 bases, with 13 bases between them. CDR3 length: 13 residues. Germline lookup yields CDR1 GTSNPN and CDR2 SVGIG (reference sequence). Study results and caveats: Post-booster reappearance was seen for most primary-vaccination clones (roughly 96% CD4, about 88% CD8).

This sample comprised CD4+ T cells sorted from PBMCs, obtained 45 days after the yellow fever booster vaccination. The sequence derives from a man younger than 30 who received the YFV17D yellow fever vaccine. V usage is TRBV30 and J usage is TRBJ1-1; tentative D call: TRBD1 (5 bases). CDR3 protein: CARRDSMNTEAFF. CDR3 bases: TGTGCCCGCAGGGACTCCATGAACACTGAAGCTTTCTTT. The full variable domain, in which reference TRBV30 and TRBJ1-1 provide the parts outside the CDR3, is SQTIHQWPATLVQPVGSPLSLECTVEGTSNPNLYWYRQAAGRGLQLLFYSVGIGQISSEVPQNLSASRPQDRQFILSSKKLLLSDSGFYLCARRDSMNTEAFFGQGTRLTVV.